This T cell receptor beta chain was sequenced during a study of T cells after yellow fever vaccination. On the study more broadly: Fractions with few cells were prepared using SMART-Seq v4 Ultra Low Input.

TCRdb processed the 5' RACE reads anew with MiXCR; each CDR3 protein has one entry. Of around 500,000 distinct CDR3 sequences in the sample, 20% to 25% were seen once. As regards this clonotype: Its antigen remains unidentified.

Findings of the study overall: The CD4 and CD8 compartments had a small share of their clonotypes in common. Most clones from primary vaccination resurfaced after the booster (around 97% CD4, 88% CD8).

Germline CDR1 is LGHDT and CDR2 is YNNKEL (reference sequence). The CDR3 loop spans 15 amino acids. Trimming took off 0 bases at V and 2 bases at J, with 10 bases between the two ends. The clonotype originates from a young man who received the YFV17D yellow fever vaccine. The chain combines TRBV3-1 with TRBJ2-5; D is unresolved. Sequenced here: PBMCs, sampled about 21 days after the first yellow fever vaccination. The CDR3 bases are TGTGCCAGCAGCCAAGATCCGGCAGAACAAGAGACCCAGTACTTC. Residues: CASSQDPAEQETQYF.